This passage covers 22 T cell receptor beta chains from one sample sequenced in a study of post-analysis software for immune sequencing data. Study findings and constraints: Patients carried a handful of TRBV segments more frequently than controls did, and TRBV5-6, TRBV5-1 and TRBV20-1 were among them.

These receptors lack a known antigen. Tagging with unique molecular identifiers was a feature of the TCR beta cDNA libraries. Each CDR3 protein gets one entry after TCRdb re-called the PCR reads with MiXCR. The sample carries roughly 670,000 distinct CDR3 sequences, 55% to 60% recorded once. The sequencing sample was made of blood. The receptors were gathered from a girl aged 2 to 9 with multiple sclerosis.

The chain recombines TRBV24-1 with TRBJ2-1, with D possibly matching TRBD2 (5 bases). V gave up 4 bases and J gave up 9 bases, with 6 bases separating them. Germline V gene data show CDR1 as KGHDR and CDR2 as SFDVKD. The length of the CDR3 is 11 residues. The CDR3 DNA reads TGTGCCACCAGTGACGGAGGTGAGCAGTTCTTC. Protein: CATSDGGEQFF.

This chain uses TRBV7-9 with TRBJ2-5, with D possibly being TRBD2 (7 bases). The germline V gene encodes CDR1 SEHNR and CDR2 FQNEAQ (reference sequence). The CDR3 is 14 amino acids. V lost 5 bases and J lost 5, with 15 bases in between. The CDR3 spells CASSRGAGAETQYF. In nucleotides, the CDR3 is TGTGCCAGCAGCCGCGGGGCGGGGGCGGAGACCCAGTACTTC. The whole variable domain, remainder taken from reference TRBV7-9 and TRBJ2-5, is DTGVSQNPRHKITKRGQNVTFRCDPISEHNRLYWYRQTLGQGPEFLTYFQNEAQLEKSRLLSDRFSAERPKGSFSTLEIQRTEQGDSAMYLCASSRGAGAETQYFGPGTRLLVL.

The chain recombines TRBV11-2 with TRBJ2-7; 7 nucleotides match TRBD2. The J call may be mistaken, given a closer DNA end match to TRBJ2-5. Germline V gene data show CDR1 as SGHAT and CDR2 as FQNNGV. This CDR3 is 13 amino acids long. CDR3 residues: CASRPLAVETQYF. As DNA, the CDR3 is TGTGCCAGCAGGCCGCTAGCGGTGGAGACCCAGTACTTC.

This clonotype was seen a handful of times. The genes are TRBV20-1 and TRBJ2-7; 10 positions match TRBD2. Germline V lookup: CDR1 DFQATT, CDR2 SNEGSKA (reference sequence). Unmatched junction bases numbered 12, after V lost 6 bases and J lost 7 bases. CDR3 length: 14 amino acids. CDR3 sequence: CSAREASGRVEQYF. Written as DNA, the CDR3 is TGCAGTGCCCGGGAGGCTAGCGGGAGAGTAGAGCAGTACTTC.

J is TRBJ2-3 and V is TRBV6-2 or TRBV6-3, with TRBD2 matching 9 bases. This CDR3 has 15 amino acids. Unmatched junction bases numbered 7, after V lost 7 bases and J lost 2 bases. The germline V gene has CDR1 MNHEY and CDR2 SVGEGT. The CDR3 sequence: CASMPGLASTDTQYF. CDR3 coding DNA: TGTGCCAGCATGCCAGGACTAGCGTCCACAGATACGCAGTATTTT.

V and J are TRBV5-1 and TRBJ2-1; 7 nucleotides agree with TRBD2. V lost 7 bases to trimming and J lost 7 bases; unmatched junction nucleotides: 11. The CDR3 has 14 residues. Germline assignment: CDR1 SGHRS and CDR2 YFSETQ. CDR3 sequence (DNA): TGCGCCAGCGCCCCCCTAGCGGACTTGAATGAGCAGTTCTTC. Residues: CASAPLADLNEQFF.

The V call is TRBV4-2, the J call TRBJ1-1; D ambiguous. The V end lost 5 bases, the J end lost 5 bases, and 24 bases lay between the germline ends. There are 17 residues in the CDR3. In germline, CDR1 is LGHNA, CDR2 YNFKEQ. The CDR3 region has the DNA TGTGCCAGCAGCGATATGGGCGAGATTTGGATTGGAACTGAAGCTTTCTTT. Its protein product is CASSDMGEIWIGTEAFF.

The rearrangement joins TRBV9 to TRBJ2-7; D tentatively fits TRBD1 or TRBD2 (5 bases each). The CDR3 extends over 15 amino acids. Looked up from germline, CDR1 is SGDLS and CDR2 is YYNGEE. V dropped 0 bases and J dropped 2 bases, with 12 bases sitting between them. CDR3 in amino acids: CASSVGSGAAYEQYF. As DNA, the CDR3 is TGTGCCAGCAGCGTAGGTTCCGGGGCTGCCTACGAGCAGTACTTC. The entire variable domain, with the rest obtained from reference TRBV9 and TRBJ2-7, is as follows: DSGVTQTPKHLITATGQRVTLRCSPRSGDLSVYWYQQSLDQGLQFLIQYYNGEERAKGNILERFSAQQFPDLHSELNLSSLELGDSALYFCASSVGSGAAYEQYFGPGTRLTVT.

J is TRBJ2-7 and V is TRBV7-8; 7 nucleotides line up with TRBD1. This CDR3 contains 16 residues. V lost 5 bases, J lost 1 base, and 11 bases stayed unmatched. Germline V gives CDR1 SGHVS, CDR2 FQNEAQ. CDR3 nucleotides: TGTGCCAGCAGCCTATACCGGGACAGAGTTTCCTACGAGCAGTACTTC. It specifies CASSLYRDRVSYEQYF.

The chain has TRBV29-1 and TRBJ1-1, with 10 bases lining up with TRBD1. J lost 3 bases, V lost 7 bases, and 5 bases had no gene match. CDR1 SQVTM and CDR2 ANQGSEA come from the germline V gene. The CDR3 has 13 residues. The CDR3 DNA follows: TGCAGCGCCGCGACAGGGGGCTACACTGAAGCTTTCTTT. This codes for CSAATGGYTEAFF.

The genes are TRBV12-3 or TRBV12-4 and TRBJ2-7; 8 bases agree with TRBD2. V dropped 8 bases and J dropped 0; count of bases not matched to a gene: 6. The CDR3 has 14 residues. CDR3 residues: CASSGGAPSYEQYF. CDR3 sequence (DNA): TGTGCCAGCTCGGGGGGGGCTCCCTCCTACGAGCAGTACTTC.

This chain joins TRBV20-1 and TRBJ2-3, with D perhaps assigned TRBD1 or TRBD2 (6 bases each). The CDR3 is 14 residues long. The V end lost 4 bases, the J end lost 4 bases, and 15 bases lay between the germline ends. Per the germline V gene, CDR1 is DFQATT and CDR2 is SNEGSKA (reference sequence). CDR3 residues: CSATIQGGADTQYF. The CDR3 nucleotides read TGCAGTGCTACCATACAGGGAGGCGCAGATACGCAGTATTTT.

The chain is built from TRBV27 and TRBJ2-7; D gene uncertain. Matching the DNA end better, TRBJ2-5 makes the J call doubtful. The germline gives CDR1 MNHEY, CDR2 SMNVEV (reference sequence). This CDR3 is built from 13 residues. CDR3 sequence reads: CASSYIGQETQYF. In nucleotides, the CDR3 is TGTGCCAGCAGTTATATTGGCCAAGAGACCCAGTACTTC.

Only one count was recorded for this clonotype. The J gene is TRBJ1-2, the V gene TRBV7-2; D gene unclear. CDR1 is SGHTA, CDR2 FQGNSA, per germline. With 1 base removed from V and 8 bases from J, the gap between germline ends came to 14 bases. The CDR3 spans 14 residues. CDR3 bases: TGTGCCAGCAGCTTAGATCCCGGAGAGGGCGGCTACACCTTC. As protein: CASSLDPGEGGYTF.

The chain combines TRBV27 with TRBJ1-1, with unresolved D. Germline values: CDR1 MNHEY, CDR2 SMNVEV (reference sequence). Trimming left V 6 bases short and J 1 base short, with 9 bases between. This CDR3 has 13 residues. Here the CDR3 reads CASSQSPNTEAFF. As DNA, the CDR3 is TGTGCCAGCAGCCAATCACCGAACACTGAAGCTTTCTTT.

The chain links TRBV11-2 to TRBJ1-5, with D tentatively TRBD1 (6 bases). In germline, CDR1 is SGHAT, CDR2 FQNNGV. V was clipped by 5 bases and J by 3 bases, with 17 bases between them. The length of the CDR3 is 16 residues. The CDR3 DNA is TGTGCCAGCAGCCCACACGGGCAGGGGAACAATCAGCCCCAGCATTTT. It translates to CASSPHGQGNNQPQHF.

The rearrangement joins TRBV7-2 to TRBJ2-1; D gene unclear. The V end lost 3 bases, the J end lost 0 bases, and 9 bases lay between the germline ends. Germline V gene lookup returns CDR1 SGHTA and CDR2 FQGNSA. The CDR3 loop spans 15 amino acids. CDR3 amino acids: CASSFNSLSYNEQFF. As DNA, the CDR3 is TGTGCCAGCAGCTTTAACAGTCTCTCCTACAATGAGCAGTTCTTC.

The chain joins TRBV12-3 or TRBV12-4 to TRBJ2-7; D gene ambiguous. The CDR3 length is 15 residues. V lost 1 base to trimming and J lost 6 bases, with 16 bases between them. The CDR3 region is CASSLVASRTSEQYF. The CDR3, as DNA: TGTGCCAGCAGTTTAGTCGCATCTAGAACCAGCGAGCAGTACTTC.

This clonotype occurred a few times. The V and J genes are TRBV5-1 and TRBJ2-6, with TRBD1 identical over 8 bases. The CDR3 runs 16 residues. Germline assignment: CDR1 SGHRS and CDR2 YFSETQ. Trimming took 5 bases from V and 0 from J; bases not matched to a gene: 4. The DNA for the CDR3 is TGCGCCAGCAGTGGACAGGGTGGCTCTGGGGCCAACGTCCTGACTTTC. Its translation: CASSGQGGSGANVLTF.

The V and J genes are TRBV7-2 and TRBJ2-3; possible D gene TRBD1, 6 bases. With 5 bases removed from V and 4 bases from J, the gap between germline ends came to 13 bases. The CDR3 runs 14 residues. CDR1 and CDR2 from the germline V gene are SGHTA and FQGNSA. The CDR3 region is CASSRDQGSDTQYF. Written as DNA, the CDR3 is TGTGCCAGCAGCCGGGATCAGGGGTCAGATACGCAGTATTTT.

DNA for the CDR3: TGCGCCAGCAGCGGGCCGTCCCGGGGCACAGATACGCAGTATTTT. This codes for CASSGPSRGTDTQYF. J is TRBJ2-3 and V is TRBV5-1; the D is unclear. The CDR3 is made up of 15 amino acids. Germline V CDR1 and CDR2: SGHRS, YFSETQ. Trimming shortened V by 4 bases and J by 1 base, and 13 bases separated the two germline ends. Supplemented by reference TRBV5-1 and TRBJ2-3, the full variable domain reads KAGVTQTPRYLIKTRGQQVTLSCSPISGHRSVSWYQQTPGQGLQFLFEYFSETQRNKGNFPGRFSGRQFSNSRSEMNVSTLELGDSALYLCASSGPSRGTDTQYFGPGTRLTVL.

The chain joins TRBV3-1 to TRBJ2-5, with no clear D. The CDR3 sequence is 14 residues long. With 6 bases removed from V and 3 bases from J, the gap between germline ends came to 14 bases. Per the germline V gene, CDR1 is LGHDT and CDR2 is YNNKEL (reference sequence). CDR3 loop: CASSVRSSEETQYF. In nucleotides, the CDR3 is TGTGCCAGCAGTGTGAGGAGCTCCGAAGAGACCCAGTACTTC.